This is a list of T cell receptor beta chains from one sample in a study of a mutant IDH1 vaccine in newly diagnosed glioma. Sequencing used immunoSEQ multiplex PCR; TCRdb keeps in-frame clones, though not all of them. The table records some 33,000 clones, approximately 87% of them present only once. Antigens of these TCRs are unknown. Sequences were derived from PBMCs, sampled from a glioma patient whose treatment included an IDH1 peptide vaccine. These TCRs come from a middle-aged man with glioma. The CDR3 runs from the conserved cysteine through the conserved F or W. Fields, in order: V gene, D gene, J gene, clone size, CDR3 protein, CDR3 DNA. The D gene is left open where the match is weak. Clone size is not always given. Where it is, it says once, few, many or a class for expanded clones.

>TRBV30|.|TRBJ2-1|.
CAWDSYNEQFF
TGTGCCTGGGACTCCTACAATGAGCAGTTCTTC
>TRBV6-5|.|TRBJ1-1|.
CASSYGSHGANTEAFF
TGTGCCAGCAGTTACGGCTCGCACGGAGCGAACACTGAAGCTTTCTTT
>TRBV18|.|TRBJ1-1|.
CASSPGPTEAFF
TGTGCCAGCTCACCGGGGCCCACTGAAGCTTTCTTT
>TRBV7-8|.|TRBJ1-1|.
CASSLDSAVNTEAFF
TGTGCCAGCAGCTTAGATTCGGCGGTGAACACTGAAGCTTTCTTT
>TRBV18|.|TRBJ2-5|once
CASSPGQNGGETQYF
TGTGCCAGCTCACCGGGACAGAATGGGGGGGAGACCCAGTACTTC
>TRBV2|TRBD1|TRBJ2-2|.
CASSGQGSNTGELFF
TGTGCCAGCTCTGGACAGGGCTCGAACACCGGGGAGCTGTTTTTT
>TRBV6-5|.|TRBJ1-4|.
CASNNGRASEKLFF
TGTGCCAGCAATAACGGGAGGGCAAGCGAAAAACTGTTTTTT
>TRBV5-1|.|TRBJ2-5|once
CASSFTTGEQTQYF
TGCGCCAGCAGCTTTACGACAGGCGAGCAGACCCAGTACTTC
>TRBV7-2|.|TRBJ1-5|.
CASSLNSYSNQPQHF
TGTGCCAGCAGCTTGAACAGTTATAGCAATCAGCCCCAGCATTTT
>TRBV20-1|TRBD1|TRBJ1-2|.
CRRGLGYTF
TGCAGGAGGGGGCTCGGCTACACCTTC
>TRBV20-1|.|TRBJ2-2|.
CSASERGELFF
TGCAGTGCTAGCGAACGTGGGGAGCTGTTTTTT
>TRBV6-6|TRBD1|TRBJ2-7|.
CASSDRGGYEQYF
TGTGCCAGCAGTGACAGGGGGGGGTACGAGCAGTACTTC
>TRBV9|.|TRBJ2-7|.
CASSVGGEGLEQYF
TGTGCCAGCAGCGTAGGGGGAGAGGGTCTCGAGCAGTACTTC
>TRBV30|.|TRBJ1-4|once
CAWSKTTTNEKLFF
TGTGCCTGGAGTAAGACAACAACTAATGAAAAACTGTTTTTT
>TRBV29-1|.|TRBJ2-1|.
CSSGWGSYNEQFF
TGCAGCTCCGGGTGGGGGTCCTACAATGAGCAGTTCTTC
>TRBV15|.|TRBJ1-1|.
CATSRDWGAEAFF
TGTGCCACCAGCAGAGATTGGGGGGCTGAAGCTTTCTTT
>TRBV2|TRBD1|TRBJ1-6|.
CASSGALSGQGYSPLHF
TGTGCCAGCAGTGGAGCCCTCTCGGGACAGGGCTATTCACCCCTCCACTTT
>TRBV7-6|.|TRBJ2-1|.
CASSSTRDKGVPEQFF
TGTGCCAGCAGCTCGACACGGGACAAGGGGGTGCCGGAGCAGTTCTTC
>TRBV7-8|.|TRBJ2-7|.
CASSLGTTVVYEQYF
TGTGCCAGCAGCTTAGGGACTACTGTAGTCTACGAGCAGTACTTC
>TRBV5-6|TRBD2|TRBJ2-7|.
CASSLYAREGEQYF
TGTGCCAGCAGCTTGTATGCCAGGGAGGGCGAGCAGTACTTC
>TRBV6-5|.|TRBJ2-6|.
CASSYSQPPGANVLTF
TGTGCCAGCAGTTACTCACAGCCGCCTGGGGCCAACGTCCTGACTTTC
>TRBV4-2|TRBD2|TRBJ2-1|.
CASSQDPSGRWGNEQFF
TGTGCCAGCAGCCAAGATCCCAGCGGGAGATGGGGCAATGAGCAGTTCTTC
>TRBV7-2|TRBD1|TRBJ2-7|once
CASSSGTGYYEQYF
TGTGCCAGCAGCTCCGGGACAGGGTACTACGAGCAGTACTTC
>TRBV19|.|TRBJ1-2|.
CASRGPGGGYGYTF
TGTGCCAGTAGGGGACCCGGGGGAGGCTATGGCTACACCTTC
>TRBV11-2|.|TRBJ2-6|once
CASSRGGAVGANVLTF
TGTGCCAGCAGTCGAGGAGGGGCAGTGGGGGCCAACGTCCTGACTTTC
>TRBV28|.|TRBJ1-2|.
CASHSQVSGYTF
TGTGCCAGCCACTCCCAGGTCAGTGGCTACACCTTC
>TRBV19|TRBD1|TRBJ1-5|.
CASRRQGTDSNQPQHF
TGTGCCAGTAGAAGGCAGGGGACAGATAGCAATCAGCCCCAGCATTTT
>TRBV28|.|TRBJ1-5|.
CASSPINQPQHF
TGTGCCAGCAGCCCAATCAATCAGCCCCAGCATTTT
>TRBV5-1|.|TRBJ1-2|.
CASSFTNYGYTF
TGCGCCAGCAGCTTTACTAACTATGGCTACACCTTC